This TCR beta chain appears in the sequencing data of a study of blood T cell repertoires in COVID-19. For the study at large: COVID-19 samples, acute and convalescent, were from the United States, Italy and Spain. From T cells, B-cell-depleted T cells, or PBMCs came the material, which was cDNA or gDNA.

Sequenced by immunoSEQ multiplex PCR; TCRdb stores in-frame clones only, minus some. The table lists some 170,000 clones, 80% to 90% of them singletons. Looked up from germline, CDR1 is LGHDT and CDR2 is YNNKEL (reference sequence). This CDR3 has 14 amino acids. Trimming pared 0 bases from V and 5 bases from J, leaving 8 bases between. V is TRBV3-1 (or the pseudogene TRBV3-2) and J is TRBJ1-5; no definite D call. Sequencing was carried out using peripheral blood. The sequence derives from a woman in her 50s with acute or convalescent COVID-19. The CDR3 DNA sequence: TGTGCCAGCAGCCAAGATATGTTATATCAGCCCCAGCATTTT. Protein: CASSQDMLYQPQHF.